This is a list of T cell receptor beta chains from one sample in a study of cytomegalovirus exposure and HLA in healthy donors. Clones were read by immunoSEQ multiplex PCR, and TCRdb kept only the in-frame ones, dropping some. The sample shows about 100,000 clones, around 82% of them seen only once. Sequencing used PBMCs. The origin of the receptors is a woman in her sixties or seventies in good health and CMV-seronegative. The conserved cysteine and the conserved F or W are not part of the CDR3 here. Each record gives: CDR3 length, V gene, CDR3 protein.

>15|TRBV15
ATAGPSGQSSYNEQF
>12|TRBV27
ASSFRGGNSPLH
>12|TRBV5-4
ASSSGLARETQY
>11|TRBV19
ASSIRTAFEAF
>12|TRBV18
ASSPPTGVYEQY
>12|TRBV7-9
ASSLGRPTNGYT
>12|TRBV7-8
ASSRDSLNQPQH
>13|TRBV7-2
ASSLNQRGVYEQY
>15|TRBV30
ASSRGTSVRNTGELF
>13|TRBV5-6
ASSLGTSDAGELF
>12|TRBV28
ASSSGQGNQPQH
>15|TRBV15
ATSRTGTGTGANVLT
>11|TRBV2
ASRDTGDQPQH
>14|TRBV5-6
ASSPLPGNAGNTIY
>12|TRBV6-1
ASRKDRGAYEQY
>14|TRBV15
ATSRWGVDSQETQY
>16|TRBV7-2
ASSLHTQGALSNEKLF
>13|TRBV5-8
ASSLWTGMNTEAF
>12|TRBV25-1
ASTKTGTNEKLF
>9|TRBV9
ASSGTVGYT
>12|TRBV6-1
AARGGTQTYEQY
>15|TRBV7-2
ASSLGLAGGLADTQY
>11|TRBV29-1
SLAQRQGNEQF
>13|TRBV5-4
ASSLAGGAFNEQF
>12|TRBV10-3
AITPTGKNTEAF